A selection of T cell receptor beta chains follows, all from one sample in a study of T cell changes during pregnancy in multiple sclerosis. Method: immunoSEQ multiplex PCR; TCRdb's copy keeps in-frame clones and lacks some. The data contain roughly 60,000 clones, about 96% of them seen just once; the ten biggest clones take up roughly 2.4%. This material consisted of CD8+ T cells from peripheral blood mononuclear cells, taken after pregnancy. The origin of the receptors is a female donor with multiple sclerosis, enrolled in a pregnancy study. The CDR3 runs from the conserved cysteine through the conserved F or W. D genes are given only for firm matches. Size values are once, few and many counts, or a class for expanded clones, and some rows have none.

size	V	J	D	CDR3	DNA
-	TRBV5-5	TRBJ2-7	-	CASRGDFSYYEQYF	TGTGCCAGCAGAGGTGACTTTTCCTACTACGAGCAGTACTTC
-	TRBV7-2	TRBJ2-7	TRBD1	CASSLGTGKSEQYF	TGTGCCAGCAGCTTGGGGACAGGGAAATCAGAGCAGTACTTC
-	TRBV6-6	TRBJ2-3	TRBD1	CASKGATDTQYF	TGTGCCAGCAAGGGGGCCACAGATACGCAGTATTTT
-	TRBV5-1	TRBJ2-1	TRBD1	CASSLSRRGQGHEQFF	TGCGCCAGCAGCTTGAGCCGACGCGGACAGGGCCATGAGCAGTTCTTC
-	TRBV21-1	TRBJ1-4	-	CASSNGSADEKLFF	TGTGCCAGCAGCAATGGAAGCGCGGATGAAAAACTGTTTTTT
-	TRBV19	TRBJ2-5	TRBD1	CASSISGTGYVETQYF	TGTGCCAGTAGTATCTCCGGGACAGGGTACGTGGAGACCCAGTACTTC
-	TRBV4-1	TRBJ2-1	TRBD1	CASSLRQGNYNEQFF	TGCGCCAGCAGCCTAAGACAGGGGAACTACAATGAGCAGTTCTTC
-	TRBV19	TRBJ2-1	TRBD2	CASSQGGLAGYNEQFF	TGTGCCAGTAGTCAAGGGGGACTAGCGGGTTACAATGAGCAGTTCTTC
-	TRBV15	TRBJ2-5	-	CATGTLSEGGETQYF	TGTGCCACCGGAACCCTTAGTGAGGGGGGGGAGACCCAGTACTTC
-	TRBV5-6	TRBJ1-5	-	CASSLGGGGSQPQHF	TGTGCCAGCAGCTTGGGGGGGGGAGGGAGTCAGCCCCAGCATTTT
-	TRBV7-9	TRBJ2-7	TRBD2	CASSLAGTNYEQYF	TGTGCCAGCAGCCTCGCTGGGACTAACTACGAGCAGTACTTC
-	TRBV28	TRBJ2-1	-	CASSSDTMVNEQFF	TGTGCCAGCAGTTCGGACACAATGGTCAATGAGCAGTTCTTC
-	TRBV15	TRBJ2-2	TRBD2	CATSRGGTSVYTGELFF	TGTGCCACCAGCAGAGGGGGGACTAGCGTCTACACCGGGGAGCTGTTTTTT
-	TRBV6-1	TRBJ2-3	TRBD1	CASSGWTGGADTQYF	TGTGCCAGCAGTGGATGGACAGGGGGGGCAGATACGCAGTATTTT
once	TRBV29-1	TRBJ2-1	TRBD2	CSVVQAGAVNEQFF	TGCAGCGTTGTTCAGGCGGGAGCCGTCAATGAGCAGTTCTTC
-	TRBV7-9	TRBJ2-5	-	CASSSGTTQETQYF	TGTGCCAGCAGTTCAGGGACAACTCAAGAGACCCAGTACTTC
-	TRBV5-6	TRBJ2-3	TRBD2	CASSGTMSTDTQYF	TGTGCCAGCAGTGGGACTATGAGCACAGATACGCAGTATTTT
-	TRBV28	TRBJ1-2	TRBD1	CASSPPGQGGYGYTF	TGTGCCAGCAGCCCGCCGGGACAGGGAGGGTATGGCTACACCTTC
-	TRBV10-3	TRBJ2-7	TRBD1	CAISESRTGTAYEQYF	TGTGCCATCAGTGAGTCGAGGACAGGGACAGCCTACGAGCAGTACTTC
-	TRBV4-2	TRBJ2-3	-	CASSHFRGSSTDTQYF	TGTGCCAGCAGTCATTTTCGGGGGTCTAGCACAGATACGCAGTATTTT
once	TRBV6-5	TRBJ2-5	-	CASSTGPQETQYF	TGTGCCAGCAGTACGGGTCCCCAAGAGACCCAGTACTTC
-	TRBV11-2	TRBJ2-7	TRBD1	CASSIGTGRDEQYF	TGTGCCAGCAGCATCGGGACAGGGAGGGACGAGCAGTACTTC
-	TRBV7-2	TRBJ2-6	TRBD2	CASSLKRRTSGGANVLTF	TGTGCCAGCAGCTTAAAGAGGAGGACTAGCGGTGGGGCCAACGTCCTGACTTTC
-	TRBV6-6	TRBJ2-5	TRBD1	CASSYRAQGVAETQYF	TGTGCCAGCAGTTACCGAGCACAGGGGGTCGCAGAGACCCAGTACTTC
-	TRBV19	TRBJ2-6	-	CASSIMGPGANVLTF	TGTGCCAGTAGTATAATGGGGCCTGGGGCCAACGTCCTGACTTTC
-	TRBV2	TRBJ2-3	TRBD1	CARSRDRDQHSTDTQYF	TGTGCCAGGTCCCGGGACAGGGACCAGCATAGTACAGATACGCAGTATTTT
once	TRBV23-1	TRBJ1-5	-	CASTPDDSYSNQPQHF	TGCGCCAGCACTCCGGACGACAGTTATAGCAATCAGCCCCAGCATTTT
-	TRBV30	TRBJ1-1	TRBD1	CAWSPFWRPSTGQISFF	TGTGCCTGGAGTCCGTTTTGGCGGCCGTCGACAGGGCAGATTAGCTTCTTT
few	TRBV19	TRBJ1-1	TRBD1	CASATGYSTEAFF	TGTGCCAGTGCGACAGGGTACTCGACTGAAGCTTTCTTT
-	TRBV25-1	TRBJ1-4	TRBD1	CASSDRDREKLFF	TGTGCCAGCAGTGACCGGGACAGGGAAAAACTGTTTTTT
-	TRBV7-2	TRBJ2-7	TRBD1	CASSLGGQGASYEQYF	TGTGCCAGCAGCTTAGGGGGACAGGGGGCGTCCTACGAGCAGTACTTC
-	TRBV4-2	TRBJ2-7	-	CASSPGSGEQYF	TGTGCCAGCAGTCCTGGGTCAGGCGAGCAGTACTTC
-	TRBV6-6	TRBJ2-5	TRBD1	CASSLRGRGETQYF	TGTGCCAGCAGTTTAAGGGGGCGCGGGGAGACCCAGTACTTC
-	TRBV27	TRBJ2-7	TRBD2	CASSPSQTSLSEQYF	TGTGCCAGCAGTCCCTCCCAGACTAGCCTCTCCGAGCAGTACTTC
-	TRBV27	TRBJ2-7	-	CATRPMAGPAYEQYF	TGTGCCACCCGACCGATGGCAGGGCCTGCCTACGAGCAGTACTTC
-	TRBV29-1	TRBJ2-7	-	CSVEGGTGPLREQYF	TGCAGCGTTGAAGGTGGAACAGGTCCTCTAAGGGAGCAGTACTTC
-	TRBV6-5	TRBJ2-5	-	CASSSDEGSLKTQYF	TGTGCCAGCAGTTCCGACGAGGGTTCCTTGAAGACCCAGTACTTC
-	TRBV2	TRBJ2-5	-	CASSEAKLAAETQYF	TGTGCCAGCAGTGAAGCGAAGCTAGCTGCTGAGACCCAGTACTTC
-	TRBV2	TRBJ1-5	TRBD1	CASKTAGQGGNQPQHF	TGTGCCAGCAAAACGGCCGGACAGGGTGGCAATCAGCCCCAGCATTTT
-	TRBV27	TRBJ2-7	TRBD2	CASSLSASGGDEQYF	TGTGCCAGCAGTCTATCCGCGTCGGGGGGTGACGAGCAGTACTTC
-	TRBV7-2	TRBJ2-1	-	CASSSLTPPYNEQFF	TGTGCCAGCAGCTCCCTGACACCGCCCTACAATGAGCAGTTCTTC
once	TRBV28	TRBJ2-7	TRBD1	CASSSQGQGIWSIEQYF	TGTGCCAGCAGTTCCCAGGGACAGGGAATTTGGTCTATCGAGCAGTACTTC
-	TRBV18	TRBJ1-5	TRBD1	CASSPTAPGQLNQPQHF	TGTGCCAGCTCACCGACGGCCCCGGGACAGTTGAATCAGCCCCAGCATTTT
-	TRBV5-1	TRBJ2-1	TRBD2	CASSLVGGFSGSSYNEQFF	TGCGCCAGCAGCTTGGTAGGGGGTTTTAGCGGGAGCTCCTACAATGAGCAGTTCTTC
-	TRBV10-3	TRBJ2-1	TRBD2	CAISESAASGAHNEQFF	TGTGCCATCAGTGAGTCGGCGGCTAGCGGGGCCCACAATGAGCAGTTCTTC
-	TRBV7-9	TRBJ1-2	-	CASSSGRVRVIGYGYTF	TGTGCCAGCAGCTCCGGCAGGGTGAGAGTAATTGGCTATGGCTACACCTTC
once	TRBV30	TRBJ2-2	-	CAWSKGTLNTGELFF	TGTGCCTGGAGTAAAGGGACACTGAACACCGGGGAGCTGTTTTTT
-	TRBV7-9	TRBJ2-5	TRBD1	CASSLRGQKEETQYF	TGTGCCAGCAGCTTAAGGGGGCAGAAGGAAGAGACCCAGTACTTC
-	TRBV19	TRBJ2-1	-	CASSMVRGNEQFF	TGTGCCAGTAGTATGGTCCGAGGCAATGAGCAGTTCTTC
-	TRBV7-6	TRBJ1-2	-	CASSSEGRELNYGYTF	TGTGCCAGCAGCTCGGAGGGACGGGAATTAAACTATGGCTACACCTTC
-	TRBV5-6	TRBJ2-2	TRBD2	CASSSAGTSGRALAGELFF	TGTGCCAGCAGCTCTGCCGGGACTAGCGGGAGGGCCTTAGCCGGGGAGCTGTTTTTT
-	TRBV4-1	TRBJ2-7	TRBD2	CASSQVTSGRTEQYF	TGCGCCAGCAGCCAAGTAACCAGCGGGAGAACCGAGCAGTACTTC
-	TRBV28	TRBJ2-5	-	CASSVTVYQETQYF	TGTGCCAGCAGTGTCACTGTATACCAAGAGACCCAGTACTTC
-	TRBV4-1	TRBJ2-7	TRBD2	CASRYKKLAGAYEQYF	TGCGCCAGCAGGTATAAAAAACTAGCGGGAGCCTACGAGCAGTACTTC
-	TRBV6-6	TRBJ1-2	-	CASRTLDSYGYTF	TGTGCCAGCAGGACTTTGGACAGCTATGGCTACACCTTC
-	TRBV11-2	TRBJ1-1	-	CASSETGDSEAFF	TGTGCCAGCAGCGAAACGGGAGACTCGGAAGCTTTCTTT
once	TRBV7-8	TRBJ2-5	-	CASSPRGEETQYF	TGTGCCAGCAGTCCAAGGGGTGAGGAGACCCAGTACTTC
few	TRBV14	TRBJ1-1	-	CASSQGLDTLNTEAFF	TGTGCCAGCAGCCAAGGTTTGGACACACTGAACACTGAAGCTTTCTTT
once	TRBV5-1	TRBJ2-5	-	CASSLSDRNQETQYF	TGCGCCAGCAGCTTGTCCGACAGAAACCAAGAGACCCAGTACTTC
-	TRBV5-1	TRBJ2-7	TRBD1	CASSFSGGRIYEQYF	TGCGCCAGCAGCTTCTCAGGGGGTCGCATCTACGAGCAGTACTTC